Below, 7 T cell receptor beta chains from the same sample are listed, as sequenced in a study of monozygotic twins with inflammatory bowel disease. TCRdb reprocessed the 5' RACE reads, keeping one entry per CDR3 protein, no DNA. The sample yields about 300,000 distinct CDR3 sequences, of which the top ten take up 5.6%. Sequencing input: blood. Source of these receptors: a human donor with ulcerative colitis or Crohn's disease, or a healthy co-twin of an affected twin (not recorded which).

The chain couples TRBV30 to TRBJ1-5; TCRdb names TRBD1, which stays unverified in the absence of DNA. Germline loops: CDR1 GTSNPN, CDR2 SVGIG (reference sequence). The CDR3 runs to 18 residues. CDR3 sequence: CAYSGGQGLRNSNQPQHF. The complete variable domain, with remaining parts taken from reference TRBV30 and TRBJ1-5, reads SQTIHQWPATLVQPVGSPLSLECTVEGTSNPNLYWYRQAAGRGLQLLFYSVGIGQISSEVPQNLSASRPQDRQFILSSKKLLLSDSGFYLCAYSGGQGLRNSNQPQHFGDGTRLSIL.

V usage is TRBV4-2 and J usage is TRBJ2-7; the D call from TCRdb, TRBD1, cannot be confirmed without DNA. Germline V CDR1 and CDR2: LGHNA, YNFKEQ. The CDR3 extends over 16 amino acids. CDR3 region: CASSQNVDTSLGEQYF.

The chain has TRBV28 and TRBJ1-1; lacking DNA, the TRBD1 call made by TCRdb goes unchecked. This CDR3 is 15 amino acids long. CDR1 and CDR2 (germline): MDHEN, SYDVKM. This chain's CDR3 is CASSSPQGRHTEAFF.

The chain links TRBV25-1 to TRBJ2-4. Germline V gene sequence: CDR1 MGHDK, CDR2 SYGVNS. The CDR3 is 11 residues long. The CDR3 region is CASSAENIQYF.

The V and J genes are TRBV7-9 and TRBJ1-2. Per germline, CDR1 SEHNR and CDR2 FQNEAQ (reference sequence). The CDR3 has 12 amino acids. CDR3 loop: CASRGTSDGYTF.

The chain couples TRBV7-2 to TRBJ2-1; TCRdb reports TRBD2, a call that lacks DNA to check it against. Per the germline V gene, CDR1 is SGHTA and CDR2 is FQGNSA. The CDR3 is 11 amino acids. The CDR3 protein is CASSSGPPLFF.

The J gene is TRBJ1-2, the V gene TRBV7-9; absent DNA, TCRdb's TRBD1 call cannot be checked. The germline CDR1 and CDR2 sequences are SEHNR and FQNEAQ (reference sequence). This CDR3 is built from 14 residues. CDR3: CASSFRSGRGGYTF.